Listed below are T cell receptor beta chains from one sample, sequenced in a study of T cells in Graves' hyperthyroidism and ophthalmopathy. TCRdb re-derived calls from the multiplex PCR reads in MiXCR, one entry per CDR3 protein. The sample yields approximately 430,000 distinct CDR3 sequences, roughly 14% seen once. Sequenced input: blood. These receptors were obtained from a young man with Graves' ophthalmopathy. Both conserved end residues are part of each CDR3. A D gene is named only where the DNA matches it firmly. Size is omitted from some rows. Given values are once, few, many or a class for expanded clones.

D: -; V: TRBV29-1; size: many; J: TRBJ2-7; DNA: TGCAGCGTTATTGAACAGGAAATCCTCTCCTACGAGCAGTACTTC; CDR3: CSVIEQEILSYEQYF
D: -; V: TRBV6-1; size: -; J: TRBJ2-3; DNA: TGTGCCAGCAAGAACGGGGGATACAGCACAGATACGCAGTATTTT; CDR3: CASKNGGYSTDTQYF
D: TRBD2; V: TRBV24-1; size: -; J: TRBJ2-1; DNA: TGTGCCACCAGTGGACTGGGACTAGCGGGGGCCGGGTACAATGAGCAGTTCTTC; CDR3: CATSGLGLAGAGYNEQFF
D: -; V: TRBV4-1; size: many; J: TRBJ1-5; DNA: TGCGCCAGCGGTGACCCCCGGGGAAATAGCAATCAGCCCCAGCATTTT; CDR3: CASGDPRGNSNQPQHF
D: -; V: TRBV14; size: few; J: TRBJ2-7; DNA: TGTGCCAGCAGCCAAGACGCAGGTGATAGCGGTACCTACGAGCAGTACTTC; CDR3: CASSQDAGDSGTYEQYF
D: -; V: TRBV11-2; size: many; J: TRBJ2-5; DNA: TGTGCCAGCAGCTTTGCAGAAGAGACCCAGTACTTC; CDR3: CASSFAEETQYF
D: -; V: TRBV11-2; size: many; J: TRBJ2-1; DNA: TGTGCCAGCACCTACGGTCAGGGTCGCAATGAGCAGTTCTTC; CDR3: CASTYGQGRNEQFF
D: TRBD1; V: TRBV20-1; size: many; J: TRBJ2-5; DNA: TGCAGTGCTAGCCCAGCGGCAGGGGGATCGGAGACCCAGTACTTC; CDR3: CSASPAAGGSETQYF
D: TRBD2; V: TRBV5-1; size: many; J: TRBJ2-7; DNA: TGCGCCAGCAGCTTGGAGTTTAGCGGGGGGTACTACGAGCAGTACTTC; CDR3: CASSLEFSGGYYEQYF
D: -; V: TRBV20-1; size: many; J: TRBJ1-1; DNA: TGCAGTGCTAGACAGGTATCTTCTTACACTGAAGCTTTCTTT; CDR3: CSARQVSSYTEAFF
D: -; V: TRBV11-2; size: many; J: TRBJ1-1; DNA: TGTGCCAGCAGCCCCTCCGGACCGGCAGAAGCTTTCTTT; CDR3: CASSPSGPAEAFF
D: -; V: TRBV11-2; size: many; J: TRBJ2-3; DNA: TGTGCCAGCAGCTTAGAGGGGATCGGCACAGATACGCAGTATTTT; CDR3: CASSLEGIGTDTQYF
D: -; V: TRBV5-4; size: -; J: TRBJ1-1; DNA: TGTGCCAGCAGCCCGCGACAGAGGAACACTGAAGCTTTCTTT; CDR3: CASSPRQRNTEAFF
D: TRBD2; V: TRBV20-1; size: many; J: TRBJ2-2; DNA: TGCAGTGGATCAGCGGGGCTAGCCGGGATTATCACCGGGGAGCTGTTTTTT; CDR3: CSGSAGLAGIITGELFF
D: -; V: TRBV6-1; size: few; J: TRBJ2-2; DNA: TGTGCCAGCTGTATAAATTGGGGGCTCGGCACCGGGGAGCTGTTTTTT; CDR3: CASCINWGLGTGELFF
D: TRBD2; V: TRBV4-2; size: -; J: TRBJ2-1; DNA: TGTGCCAGCAGTTTGGTAGCGGGGGTAAACAATGAGCAGTTCTTC; CDR3: CASSLVAGVNNEQFF
D: TRBD1; V: TRBV7-2; size: many; J: TRBJ1-5; DNA: TGTGCCAGCAGCTTAAAGGGGGCTGCGAGCAATCAGCCCCAGCATTTT; CDR3: CASSLKGAASNQPQHF
D: -; V: TRBV6-1; size: many; J: TRBJ2-3; DNA: TGTGCCAGCAGTGAAGGGGGCGGGGCGAATACGCAGTATTTT; CDR3: CASSEGGGANTQYF
D: TRBD2; V: TRBV19; size: few; J: TRBJ2-1; DNA: TGTGCCAGTAGTAGCACTAGCGCGTTTGAGCAGTTCTTC; CDR3: CASSSTSAFEQFF
D: -; V: TRBV6-1; size: few; J: TRBJ1-1; DNA: TGTGCGGCGGGGGGCAGAAGTGTGAACACTGAAGCTTTCTTT; CDR3: CAAGGRSVNTEAFF
D: -; V: TRBV2; size: -; J: TRBJ1-5; DNA: TGTGCCAGCAGTCCCCCCGCGAACCATCAGCCCCAGCATTTT; CDR3: CASSPPANHQPQHF
D: -; V: TRBV3-1; size: many; J: TRBJ1-2; DNA: TGTGCCAGCAGCCTGCCGGGACACTCAGCCAACTATGGCTACACCTTC; CDR3: CASSLPGHSANYGYTF
D: -; V: TRBV13; size: -; J: TRBJ2-7; DNA: TGTGCCAGCAGGCGTCGGCCCGGCCGGGACGAGCAGTACTTC; CDR3: CASRRRPGRDEQYF
D: -; V: TRBV5-1; size: few; J: TRBJ1-1; DNA: TGCGCCAGCAGCTCAATACAGGGGAACACTGAAGCTTTCTTT; CDR3: CASSSIQGNTEAFF
D: TRBD1; V: TRBV6-1; size: many; J: TRBJ2-2; DNA: TGTGCCAGCAGGCCTGGACAGGGGCACAACACCGGGGAGCTGTTTTTT; CDR3: CASRPGQGHNTGELFF
D: TRBD2; V: TRBV11-2; size: -; J: TRBJ2-3; DNA: TGTGCCAGCAGCGTAACTAGCGGGACCCCCACAGATACGCAGTATTTT; CDR3: CASSVTSGTPTDTQYF
D: -; V: TRBV5-1; size: few; J: TRBJ1-1; DNA: TGCGCCAGCAGCAAAGGGAAAGACACTGAAGCTTTCTTT; CDR3: CASSKGKDTEAFF
D: TRBD1; V: TRBV12-3/TRBV12-4; size: few; J: TRBJ2-5; DNA: TGTGCCAGCAGTCGGGACAGCCTCCAAGAGACCCAGTACTTC; CDR3: CASSRDSLQETQYF
D: -; V: TRBV20-1; size: -; J: TRBJ1-5; DNA: TGCAGTGCCCCCCGTGATGGGGATCAGTCCCAGCATTTT; CDR3: CSAPRDGDQSQHF
D: TRBD2; V: TRBV11-2; size: many; J: TRBJ2-7; DNA: TGTGCCAGCAGCTTAGGGGCGGGGGAGATCTACGAGCAGTACTTC; CDR3: CASSLGAGEIYEQYF
D: -; V: TRBV24-1; size: -; J: TRBJ2-2; DNA: TGTGCCACGGTCGGGGGCAACACCGGGGAGCTGTTTTTT; CDR3: CATVGGNTGELFF
D: -; V: TRBV5-1; size: -; J: TRBJ1-2; DNA: TGCGCCAGCAGCTGCCGACAGGTGCGTACCCCTAACTATGGCTACACCTTC; CDR3: CASSCRQVRTPNYGYTF
D: TRBD2; V: TRBV6-2/TRBV6-3; size: many; J: TRBJ2-3; DNA: TGTGCCAGCAGTTACTCAGGTTCGGGACTAGCGGGAGGAGGTACGCAGTATTTT; CDR3: CASSYSGSGLAGGGTQYF
D: TRBD2; V: TRBV20-1; size: -; J: TRBJ2-5; DNA: TGCAGTGCCACCGAAGCGGGAGGGCAAGAGACCCAGTACTTC; CDR3: CSATEAGGQETQYF
D: -; V: TRBV24-1; size: many; J: TRBJ2-2; DNA: TGTGCCACCATCGACAGTAACACCGGGGAGCTGTTTTTT; CDR3: CATIDSNTGELFF
D: TRBD1; V: TRBV9; size: many; J: TRBJ2-7; DNA: TGTGCCAGCAGCCCTGTGGACAGGGCCACCTACGAGCAGTACTTC; CDR3: CASSPVDRATYEQYF
D: -; V: TRBV7-2; size: few; J: TRBJ1-5; DNA: TGTGCCAGCGGCGACAGCTTTTATAACAATCAGCCCCAGCATTTT; CDR3: CASGDSFYNNQPQHF
D: TRBD2; V: TRBV7-9; size: -; J: TRBJ2-3; DNA: TGTGCCAGCACCATAGGGGGACTAGCGGTAGATACGCAGTATTTT; CDR3: CASTIGGLAVDTQYF
D: -; V: TRBV5-6; size: -; J: TRBJ1-4; DNA: TGTGCCAGCAGCTTGGGAGACGAAAAACTGTTTTTT; CDR3: CASSLGDEKLFF
D: -; V: TRBV3-1; size: many; J: TRBJ2-3; DNA: TGTGCCACCTCGTCCGGGACGGAAAGCACAGATACGCAGTATTTT; CDR3: CATSSGTESTDTQYF
D: TRBD2; V: TRBV2; size: many; J: TRBJ2-3; DNA: TGTGCCAGCACTCCAGCGGGGTTGTCAGATACGCAGTATTTT; CDR3: CASTPAGLSDTQYF
D: -; V: TRBV3-1; size: many; J: TRBJ2-2; DNA: TGTGCCAGCTCTGATCGTGGTGCGGATTACGCGGGGGAGCTGTTTTTT; CDR3: CASSDRGADYAGELFF
D: TRBD2; V: TRBV5-1; size: many; J: TRBJ2-7; DNA: TGCGCCAGCAGCTGGGGGGGAAGATCCTACGAGCAGTACTTC; CDR3: CASSWGGRSYEQYF
D: TRBD1; V: TRBV6-1; size: few; J: TRBJ1-4; DNA: TGTGCCAGCAGTCGAAACCAGGGGGCGGGTGAAAAACTGTTTTTT; CDR3: CASSRNQGAGEKLFF
D: TRBD2; V: TRBV7-9; size: many; J: TRBJ2-7; DNA: TGTGCCAGCAGCCAACTTAGCGGGGGCCCTACCTACGAGCAGTACTTC; CDR3: CASSQLSGGPTYEQYF
D: TRBD2; V: TRBV10-3; size: many; J: TRBJ2-2; DNA: TGTGCCATCTATAGCGGGGGATCGACCGGGGAGCTGTTTTTT; CDR3: CAIYSGGSTGELFF
D: -; V: TRBV7-9; size: -; J: TRBJ2-3; DNA: TGTGCCAGCAGCCCCTGGGGAGATACGCAGTATTTT; CDR3: CASSPWGDTQYF